This entry concerns a single TCR beta chain. This clone was observed a single time. It has no known antigen specificity. Per-base qualities were not stored, and no clone one base away is much larger. The CDR3 sequence holds 15 residues, the cysteine and phenylalanine included. Left in the record is the CDR3 DNA by itself, 45 bases read in frame from the first base. The germline V and J ends show losses of 5 bases and 6 bases respectively, and no gene match explains 13 bases of the junction. According to the germline V gene (reference sequence), CDR1 reads LNHDA and CDR2 reads SQIVND. The data belong to a study of Tregs in tolerant kidney transplant recipients (dated by TCRdb to 2018 to 2020). With respect to the entire study: Before combined kidney and bone marrow transplantation, this study identified donor-specific regulatory T cells using TCRbeta sequencing and then followed those same cells after transplant. TCRbeta repertoire sequencing was used in a few healthy controls to compare several ways of expanding Tregs specific for an allogeneic donor. Broad study findings and their caveats: Although technical replication error seemed to be minimal, the question of biological reproducibility was not addressed directly. Because the study included only a small number of patients, the results must be confirmed in larger populations and under other immunosuppression protocols. Expanding Tregs with activated donor B cells appeared to identify the most biologically relevant and donor-specific TCRbeta repertoire.

For TCRbeta CDR3 sequencing, genomic DNA was extracted from sorted cells using the QIAGEN DNeasy Blood and Tissue Kit. Through immunoSEQ, high-throughput TCRbeta CDR3 sequencing was done commercially, including PCR amplification with internal controls and bias correction. The source study handled its data this way. A unique productive TCRbeta sequence was defined by the CDR3 nucleotide sequence when primers matched, and otherwise by the CDR3 amino acid sequence together with the Vbeta and Jbeta genes. Sorting error was corrected by removing sequences shared between sorted populations at a frequency ratio of 2:1 or less, and the remaining shared sequences were assigned to the higher population. A sequence counted as donor-reactive if, in CFSE-low cells, the sequence had a frequency of at least 0.01% and was expanded at least 5-fold compared with unstimulated cells. Repertoire divergence was quantified by Jensen-Shannon divergence calculated from the top 100 TCRbeta sequences ranked by frequency. For samples with multiple sequencing runs, sorting error was corrected in each run separately before the runs were combined. TCRdb obtained this table from immuneACCESS and retained in-frame rearrangements with V and J assigned. These tables miss some clones; where compared with another copy, unresolved V genes account for less than half of the shortfall, and the remainder is unexplained. V and J calls and clone size are those listed in that table; D and trimming were worked out from the DNA. The sample records under 300,000 clones, 65% to 85% of which are singletons. In total, the top ten clones hold around 0.6% of the sample.

Thawed PBMCs were FACS-sorted into unstimulated Tregs (CD4+CD25+CD127-), CD4+ non-Tregs (CD4+CD25-), CD4 cells and CD8 cells. Blood from healthy controls was obtained either as purchased buffy coats or from healthy volunteers. Healthy control blood was processed to PBMCs by Ficoll density gradient and cryopreserved, and patient PBMCs were collected before and after transplant. The sample consisted of CD4+ T cells from blood. The origin of this receptor is a human donor in good health. The chain couples TRBV19 to TRBJ2-7; 7 of the junction bases match TRBD1. The sequence in DNA is TGTGCCAGTAGTCCGCTACAGGGGTATCTCTCCGAGCAGTACTTC. Its protein reads: CASSPLQGYLSEQYF.